Following are 20 T cell receptor beta chains from one sample sequenced in a study of T cell repertoires in cytomegalovirus infection. In TCRdb, the reads were re-called with MiXCR into one record per CDR3 protein. The data hold 200,000 or so distinct CDR3 sequences, with 15% to 20% observed a single time. Sequencing input: PBMCs. These receptors were taken from a human donor in good health (CMV status not recorded). Some clones in this sample may be carry-over from other donors' samples.

Written as DNA, the CDR3 is TGTGCCAGCAGGATGGAGTCAGGGTCGTACGAGCAGTACTTC. It encodes CASRMESGSYEQYF. The V gene is TRBV12-3 or TRBV12-4, the J gene TRBJ2-7; D might be TRBD1 (5 bases). The CDR3 has 14 amino acids. V dropped 6 bases and J dropped 4 bases, with 16 bases sitting between them.

The chain links TRBV6-1 to TRBJ2-7; tentatively, D is TRBD1 or TRBD2 (5 bases each). The CDR3 runs to 15 residues. Trimming pared 6 bases from V and 3 bases from J, leaving 18 bases between. Per germline, CDR1 MNHNS and CDR2 SASEGT. The DNA for the CDR3 is TGTGCCAGCAGGGCCCGGGACCGGGGTGGCTACGAGCAGTACTTC. Its translation is CASRARDRGGYEQYF.

The chain is built from TRBV12-3 or TRBV12-4 and TRBJ2-1; no reliable D call. V shed 5 bases and J shed 6 bases, with 11 bases lying between them. This CDR3 is 13 amino acids long. The CDR3 DNA follows: TGTGCCAGCAGTCCCTCAAGACGCAATGAGCAGTTCTTC. Translated: CASSPSRRNEQFF.

This clonotype has ten or more counts. The gene calls are TRBV7-6 and TRBJ2-1, with D uncertain. The CDR3 sequence is 15 residues long. The ends were cut back, 1 base at V and 4 bases at J, with 11 bases in the middle. Germline lookup yields CDR1 SGHVS and CDR2 FNYEAQ. CDR3 sequence reads: CASSLVSLRYNEQFF. For the CDR3, the DNA is TGTGCCAGCAGCTTAGTTTCCCTCAGATACAATGAGCAGTTCTTC.

In its sample, this clonotype was seen a few times. V is TRBV18 and J is TRBJ1-1; the match to TRBD1 covers 8 bases. Germline V gene data show CDR1 as KGHSH and CDR2 as LQKENI. Trimming at V came to 3 bases and at J to 1 base, leaving 10 bases not matched to a gene. The CDR3 contains 17 residues. The CDR3 region is CASSPKPGQGGNTEAFF. The CDR3 coding sequence is TGTGCCAGCTCACCTAAGCCTGGACAGGGCGGGAACACTGAAGCTTTCTTT.

The table lists this clonotype with a few counts. The V and J genes are TRBV7-6 and TRBJ1-3; D might be TRBD1 (6 bases). The CDR3 has 17 residues. Trimming removed 1 base from V and 4 bases from J, with 17 bases in between. Germline V CDR1 and CDR2: SGHVS, FNYEAQ. The DNA of the CDR3 is TGTGCCAGCAGCTTAGAAGTGGGGGCACCGGCCGGAAACACCATATATTTT. The encoded protein is CASSLEVGAPAGNTIYF. Combining the CDR3 with reference TRBV7-6 and TRBJ1-3 gives the whole variable domain GAGVSQSPRYKVTKRGQDVALRCDPISGHVSLYWYRQALGQGPEFLTYFNYEAQQDKSGLPNDRFSAERPEGSISTLTIQRTEQRDSAMYRCASSLEVGAPAGNTIYFGEGSWLTVV.

This clonotype was detected a few times. The V call is TRBV5-4, the J call TRBJ1-2; D is uncertain. The germline CDR1 and CDR2 sequences are SGHNT and YYREEE (reference sequence). The CDR3 loop spans 15 amino acids. V was pared by 1 base and J by 0 bases, with 10 bases between. CDR3 loop: CASSLTTGTNYGYTF. CDR3 nucleotides: TGTGCCAGCAGCTTGACCACGGGAACTAACTATGGCTACACCTTC.

The rearrangement uses TRBV2 and TRBJ1-5, with D uncertain. Germline V gene lookup returns CDR1 SNHLY and CDR2 FYNNEI. Trimming took off 4 bases at V and 7 bases at J, with 14 bases between the two ends. This CDR3 has 14 residues. The CDR3 sequence: CASSGRLLGQPQHF. In DNA form, the CDR3 reads TGTGCCAGCAGTGGACGACTCCTGGGGCAGCCCCAGCATTTT.

This clonotype was seen ten or more times. The gene calls are TRBV5-5 and TRBJ2-3; 8 bases are shared with TRBD2. Germline V gives CDR1 SGHKS, CDR2 YYEKEE (reference sequence). The CDR3 has 15 amino acids. J lost 6 bases, V lost 1 base, and 7 bases had no gene match. As DNA, the CDR3 is TGTGCCAGCAGCTTGAGCGGCACGGGAGGGGATACGCAGTATTTT. Its protein is CASSLSGTGGDTQYF.

The chain uses TRBV29-1 and TRBJ2-1; possible D gene TRBD2, 5 bases. V lost 6 bases, J lost 1 base, and 13 bases lay in between. Germline-derived CDR1 and CDR2 are SQVTM and ANQGSEA. The CDR3 is 14 residues long. Here the CDR3 DNA reads TGCAGCGTGGGAACTTCGGGGTCCTACAATGAGCAGTTCTTC. Encoded protein: CSVGTSGSYNEQFF.

The chain employs TRBV12-3 or TRBV12-4 and TRBJ2-7, with a tentative D call TRBD2 (5 bases). This CDR3 is built from 13 residues. V was pared by 3 bases and J by 3 bases, with 9 bases between. The CDR3 region is CASSLVGIYEQYF. The CDR3 nucleotides are TGTGCCAGCAGTTTGGTCGGGATCTACGAGCAGTACTTC.

In this sample, this clonotype turned up a few times. The chain has TRBV12-3 or TRBV12-4 and TRBJ2-5, with no clear D. V was shortened by 8 bases and J by 7 bases, with 14 bases between the two germline ends. The length of the CDR3 is 12 residues. The CDR3 DNA is TGTGCCAGCCCCGGACGCTTGGGGACCCAGTACTTC. Translation gives CASPGRLGTQYF.

This rearrangement joins TRBV6-2 or TRBV6-3 to TRBJ1-1, with 7 bases matching TRBD1. Germline V gene data show CDR1 as MNHEY and CDR2 as SVGEGT. V shed 5 bases and J 0 bases; nucleotides not matched to a gene: 3. This CDR3 is built from 14 residues. CDR3: CASSRTGMNTEAFF. The CDR3 nucleotides are TGTGCCAGCAGTCGGACAGGAATGAACACTGAAGCTTTCTTT.

This clonotype was seen repeatedly, ten times or more. V usage is TRBV7-9 and J usage is TRBJ1-2; D is uncertain. This CDR3 spans 13 amino acids. V gave up 5 bases and J gave up 2 bases, with 9 bases separating them. Per germline, CDR1 SEHNR and CDR2 FQNEAQ (reference sequence). CDR3 residues: CASSPGQNYGYTF. CDR3 nucleotides: TGTGCCAGCAGCCCTGGTCAAAACTATGGCTACACCTTC.

A remark on this clonotype: A much larger clone differs by one base, so this may be a read error. The V call is TRBV28, the J call TRBJ2-2, with D hard to call. Per the germline V gene, CDR1 is MDHEN and CDR2 is SYDVKM. CDR3 length: 12 amino acids. V gave up 7 bases and J gave up 0 bases, with 3 bases separating them. CDR3 amino acids: CASTSNTGELFF. The CDR3 coding sequence is TGTGCCAGCACCTCGAACACCGGGGAGCTGTTTTTT.

CDR3 nucleotides: TGTGCCAGCAGCATGACTAGCGGGAGTGCGTTCTTC. It is translated as CASSMTSGSAFF. This chain links TRBV5-6 with TRBJ2-1; TRBD2 aligns across 12 bases. The CDR3 length is 12 residues. V dropped 4 bases and J dropped 15; count of bases not matched to a gene: 5. Germline values: CDR1 SGHDT, CDR2 YYEEEE.

This clonotype was recorded at least ten times. The chain joins TRBV6-1 to TRBJ1-4; D is ambiguous. Germline V gives CDR1 MNHNS, CDR2 SASEGT. The CDR3 consists of 15 residues. V lost 2 bases to trimming and J lost 5 bases, with 12 bases between them. The CDR3 sequence: CASSEYGSWNEKLFF. CDR3 sequence (DNA): TGTGCCAGCAGTGAATATGGCTCCTGGAATGAAAAACTGTTTTTT.

This clonotype was recorded only once. The V and J genes are TRBV10-3 and TRBJ2-3, with 8 nucleotides matching TRBD1. The germline CDR1 and CDR2 sequences are ENHRY and SYGVKD. This CDR3 comprises 15 residues. J gave up 0 bases and V 10 bases, and 9 bases lay outside the gene matches. CDR3 sequence (DNA): TGTGCCACCGTCGGACAGGGCCCTAGCACAGATACGCAGTATTTT. Translation gives CATVGQGPSTDTQYF.

This clonotype showed up many times. The chain recombines TRBV7-6 with TRBJ1-6; 7 nucleotides align to TRBD1. The CDR3 spans 13 residues. The V and J ends lost 5 bases and 10 bases, in that order; junction bases with no gene match: 5. CDR1 is SGHVS, CDR2 FNYEAQ, per germline. In DNA, the CDR3 is TGTGCCAGCAGCGGAGACAGGGACTCACCCCTCCACTTT. It is translated as CASSGDRDSPLHF.

The chain joins TRBV7-9 to TRBJ1-1, with D maybe TRBD1 (6 bases). The V end lost 3 bases, the J end lost 8 bases, and 10 bases lay between the germline ends. The CDR3 is 12 amino acids. Germline assignment: CDR1 SEHNR and CDR2 FQNEAQ (reference sequence). This CDR3 is CASSFYQGEAFF. CDR3 DNA: TGTGCCAGCAGCTTCTACCAGGGGGAAGCTTTCTTT.